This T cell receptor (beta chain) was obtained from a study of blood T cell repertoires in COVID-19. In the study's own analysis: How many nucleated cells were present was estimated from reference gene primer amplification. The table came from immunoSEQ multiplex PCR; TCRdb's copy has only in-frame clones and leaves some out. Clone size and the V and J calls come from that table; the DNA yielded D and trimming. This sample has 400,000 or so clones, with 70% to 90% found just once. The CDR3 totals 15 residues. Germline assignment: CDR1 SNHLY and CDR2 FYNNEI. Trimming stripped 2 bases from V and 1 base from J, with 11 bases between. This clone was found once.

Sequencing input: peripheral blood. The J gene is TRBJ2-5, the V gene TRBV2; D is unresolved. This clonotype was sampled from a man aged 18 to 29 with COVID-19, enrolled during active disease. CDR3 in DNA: TGTGCCAGCAGTGAAAACCTCAGCGTCCAAGAGACCCAGTACTTC. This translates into CASSENLSVQETQYF.